This TCR beta chain was found in a study of T-cell memory formation after mild COVID-19. Study-level information: Largely donor-specific TCR clusters were found.

A word on this clonotype: As yet, its antigen is unknown.

Study-wide results and limits: Pre-infection memory already had some responding clones, implying cross-reactive memory joined. Second-wave clones peaking on day 37 lacked confirmed SARS-CoV-2 specificity.

Researchers used 5'RACE with constant-segment primers to make TCR alpha and TCR beta cDNA libraries that carry sample barcodes and UMIs. TCRdb re-derived calls from the 5' RACE reads in MiXCR, one entry per CDR3 protein. The table records under 250,000 distinct CDR3 sequences, more than 8% of them present only once. Per germline, CDR1 DFQATT and CDR2 SNEGSKA (reference sequence). V shed 6 bases and J 9 bases; nucleotides not matched to a gene: 8. The CDR3 extends over 14 amino acids. This chain links TRBV20-1 with TRBJ2-5; 15 bases are a match to TRBD2. This sequence was found in a man aged 18 to 30 who had mild COVID-19 (a few samples of this study predate the infection). Cell type and time point are not known. The source material was PBMCs or a T cell subset sorted from them (not recorded which). In DNA form, the CDR3 reads TGCAGTGCAATGGGACTAGCGGGGGGCCCAGCCCAGTACTTC. This translates into CSAMGLAGGPAQYF.